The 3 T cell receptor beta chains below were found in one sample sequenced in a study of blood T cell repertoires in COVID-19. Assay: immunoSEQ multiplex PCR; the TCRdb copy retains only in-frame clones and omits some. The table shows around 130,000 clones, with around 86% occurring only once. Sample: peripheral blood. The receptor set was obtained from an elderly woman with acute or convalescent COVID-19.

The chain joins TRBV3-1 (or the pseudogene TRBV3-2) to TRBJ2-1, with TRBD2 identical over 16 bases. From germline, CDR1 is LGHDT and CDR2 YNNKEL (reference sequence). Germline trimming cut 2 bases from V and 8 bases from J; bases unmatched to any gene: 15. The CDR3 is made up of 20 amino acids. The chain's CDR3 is CASSQRGMPGTSGRVDEQFF. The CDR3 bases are TGTGCCAGCAGCCAAAGAGGCATGCCCGGGACTAGCGGGAGGGTGGATGAGCAGTTCTTC.

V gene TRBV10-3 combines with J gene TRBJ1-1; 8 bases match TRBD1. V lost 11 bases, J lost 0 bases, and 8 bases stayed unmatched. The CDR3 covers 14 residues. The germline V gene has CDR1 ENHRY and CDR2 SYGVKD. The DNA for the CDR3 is TGTGCCGTGAGGACAGGGACTTTGAACACTGAAGCTTTCTTT. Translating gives CAVRTGTLNTEAFF.

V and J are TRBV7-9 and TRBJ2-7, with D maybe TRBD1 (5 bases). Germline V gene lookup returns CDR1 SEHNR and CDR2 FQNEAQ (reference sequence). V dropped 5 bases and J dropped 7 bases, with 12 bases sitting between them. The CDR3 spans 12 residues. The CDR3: CASSETAPEQYF. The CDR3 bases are TGTGCCAGCAGCGAGACAGCGCCAGAGCAGTACTTC.